This T cell receptor beta chain emerged from a study of T cell responses to AZD1222 COVID-19 vaccine. This table comes from immunoSEQ multiplex PCR, and its TCRdb copy is limited to in-frame clones, with some not included. The sample consists of 75,000 to 100,000 clones, roughly nine tenths of them appearing once. The germline V and J ends were trimmed by 1 base and 0 bases, with 8 bases remaining between them. Germline lookup yields CDR1 SGHNT and CDR2 YYREEE (reference sequence). This CDR3 region has 15 residues. Material: peripheral blood, obtained on day 0 of AZD1222 vaccination. The clonotype originates from an adult in good health. The chain is built from TRBV5-4 and TRBJ2-1; D unclear. The CDR3 reads CASSLSVSSYNEQFF. The CDR3 DNA is TGTGCCAGCAGCTTGAGCGTTAGCTCCTACAATGAGCAGTTCTTC. Full variable domain (outside the CDR3, taken from reference TRBV5-4 and TRBJ2-1): ETGVTQSPTHLIKTRGQQVTLRCSSQSGHNTVSWYQQALGQGPQFIFQYYREEENGRGNFPPRFSGLQFPNYSSELNVNALELDDSALYLCASSLSVSSYNEQFFGPGTRLTVL.